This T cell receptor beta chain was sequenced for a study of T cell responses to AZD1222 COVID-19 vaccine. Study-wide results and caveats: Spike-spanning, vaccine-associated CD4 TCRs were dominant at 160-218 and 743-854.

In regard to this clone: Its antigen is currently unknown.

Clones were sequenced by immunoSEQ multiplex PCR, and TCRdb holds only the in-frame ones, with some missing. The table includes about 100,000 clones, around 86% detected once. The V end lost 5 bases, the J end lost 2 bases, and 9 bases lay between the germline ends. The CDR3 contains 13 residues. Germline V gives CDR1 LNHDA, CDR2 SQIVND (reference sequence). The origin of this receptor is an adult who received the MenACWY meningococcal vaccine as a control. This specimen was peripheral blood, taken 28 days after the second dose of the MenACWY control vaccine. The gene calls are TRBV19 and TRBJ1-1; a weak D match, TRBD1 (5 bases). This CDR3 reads CASSRDSNTEAFF. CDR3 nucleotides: TGTGCCAGTAGTCGTGACAGTAACACTGAAGCTTTCTTT. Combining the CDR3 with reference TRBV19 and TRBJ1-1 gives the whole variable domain DGGITQSPKYLFRKEGQNVTLSCEQNLNHDAMYWYRQDPGQGLRLIYYSQIVNDFQKGDIAEGYSVSREKKESFPLTVTSAQKNPTAFYLCASSRDSNTEAFFGQGTRLTVV.